The 31 T cell receptor beta chains below were found in one sample sequenced in a study of control samples from healthy donors and cancer patients. Some clones are missing from TCRdb's copy, which holds only in-frame ones; the method was immunoSEQ multiplex PCR. Among some 100,000 clones listed, approximately 90% were seen once. The sequenced sample was blood. The receptors originated from a woman in her fifties or sixties in good health.

This clone showed up just once. Other DNA sequences in the sample encode the same CDR3. V is TRBV6-2 or TRBV6-3 and J is TRBJ2-1; 11 nucleotides line up with TRBD2. In germline, CDR1 is MNHEY, CDR2 SVGEGT. This CDR3 has 17 amino acids. Germline trimming cut 0 bases from V and 0 bases from J; bases unmatched to any gene: 1. The CDR3 spells CASSYSGTSGSYNEQFF. The DNA of the CDR3 is TGTGCCAGCAGTTACTCAGGGACTAGCGGCTCCTACAATGAGCAGTTCTTC.

V gene TRBV7-2 combines with J gene TRBJ2-5; D not resolved. Trimming stripped 3 bases from V and 6 bases from J, with 14 bases between. CDR3 length: 14 residues. The germline gives CDR1 SGHTA, CDR2 FQGNSA. The CDR3 coding sequence is TGTGCCAGCAGCTTGAACGGACCCAGCCAGACCCAGTACTTC. Translated: CASSLNGPSQTQYF.

V and J are TRBV6-5 and TRBJ2-5; D could derive from TRBD1 or TRBD2 (5 bases each). Germline V gene lookup returns CDR1 MNHEY and CDR2 SVGAGI. V was shortened by 7 bases and J by 1 base, with 7 bases between the two germline ends. The CDR3 spans 12 residues. CDR3 loop: CASTGTQETQYF. The CDR3 DNA reads as TGTGCCAGCACAGGGACCCAAGAGACCCAGTACTTC.

The CDR3 sequence is CASSYSIETWGTEAFF. The CDR3 coding sequence is TGTGCCAGCAGTTACTCGATCGAGACTTGGGGAACTGAAGCTTTCTTT. This chain uses TRBV6-5 with TRBJ1-1, with D hard to call. Trimming removed 0 bases from V and 5 bases from J, with 16 bases in between. Germline CDR1 and CDR2: MNHEY and SVGAGI. CDR3 size: 16 residues.

This chain uses TRBV7-9 with TRBJ1-2; no clear D. Germline loops: CDR1 SEHNR, CDR2 FQNEAQ (reference sequence). The CDR3 covers 13 residues. V lost 3 bases and J lost 3, with 8 bases in between. The CDR3 region is CASSFEAHYGYTF. CDR3 DNA: TGTGCCAGCAGCTTTGAAGCGCACTATGGCTACACCTTC.

In this sample, this clone turned up once. This rearrangement joins TRBV19 to TRBJ1-4; tentatively, D is TRBD1 (5 bases). The V end was cut by 7 bases, the J end by 8 bases, with 17 bases between. Per the germline V gene, CDR1 is LNHDA and CDR2 is SQIVND (reference sequence). CDR3 length equals 14 residues. The CDR3, as DNA: TGTGCCAGTACCTCTGAAGGGGCGGGGGAAAAACTGTTTTTT. Its translation: CASTSEGAGEKLFF.

In DNA form, the CDR3 reads TGTGCCAGTAGTACCGTGGACCGGGGGAGCCCTAACTATGGCTACACCTTC. The encoded protein is CASSTVDRGSPNYGYTF. This rearrangement joins TRBV19 to TRBJ1-2; D possibly corresponds to TRBD1 (5 bases). The germline V gene encodes CDR1 LNHDA and CDR2 SQIVND (reference sequence). The CDR3 has 17 amino acids. V was pared by 4 bases and J by 0 bases, with 18 bases between.

The chain combines TRBV13 with TRBJ2-5, with D possibly being TRBD2 (7 bases). The CDR3 sequence is 12 residues long. Germline V lookup: CDR1 PRHDT, CDR2 FYEKMQ (reference sequence). V dropped 0 bases and J dropped 13 bases, with 12 bases sitting between them. The CDR3 sequence is CASSLGRGAGYF. The CDR3 DNA sequence: TGTGCCAGCAGCTTAGGACGGGGGGCCGGGTACTTC.

The rearrangement joins TRBV27 to TRBJ1-2, with TRBD1 as a possible D gene (6 bases). The CDR3 has 14 residues. V dropped 6 bases and J dropped 5 bases, with 16 bases sitting between them. Germline values: CDR1 MNHEY, CDR2 SMNVEV (reference sequence). CDR3 coding DNA: TGTGCCAGCAGCCCGGTCGGGGGGCTTTATGGCTACACCTTC. Protein: CASSPVGGLYGYTF.

The rearrangement uses TRBV5-1 and TRBJ2-3; D gene unclear. CDR3 length: 14 amino acids. Germline CDR1 is SGHRS and CDR2 is YFSETQ. The ends were cut back, 7 bases at V and 7 bases at J, with 19 bases in the middle. DNA for the CDR3: TGCGCCAGCGGGAAAGGTGACTCTACTTATACGCAGTATTTT. Amino acids: CASGKGDSTYTQYF.

The rearrangement uses TRBV6-5 and TRBJ1-1; D is uncertain. The germline gives CDR1 MNHEY, CDR2 SVGAGI. Between the trimmed V and J ends, which lost 4 bases and 6 bases, there was a span of 15 bases. The CDR3 loop spans 14 amino acids. In DNA, the CDR3 is TGTGCCAGCAGTTTTGACACTCCGGCGTCTGAAGCTTTCTTT. Translation: CASSFDTPASEAFF.

The chain couples TRBV5-4 to TRBJ2-3; tentative D call: TRBD2 (5 bases). The CDR3 has 16 residues. Trimming pared 4 bases from V and 2 bases from J, leaving 17 bases between. Germline V gives CDR1 SGHNT, CDR2 YYREEE (reference sequence). Here the CDR3 reads CASSGRTGSDTDTQYF. As DNA, the CDR3 is TGTGCCAGCAGCGGTCGGACTGGGTCAGACACAGATACGCAGTATTTT.

The chain employs TRBV24-1 and TRBJ2-3; TRBD2 agrees at 7 bases. This CDR3 region has 14 residues. Trimming took 5 bases from V and 7 from J; bases not matched to a gene: 8. Per the germline V gene, CDR1 is KGHDR and CDR2 is SFDVKD. The CDR3 spells CATSAAGAGNTQYF. In nucleotides, the CDR3 is TGTGCCACCAGTGCCGCGGGAGCCGGGAATACGCAGTATTTT.

The sample holds one count of this clone. V is TRBV5-1 and J is TRBJ2-1, with 14 bases aligning to TRBD2. Germline-derived CDR1 and CDR2 are SGHRS and YFSETQ. Germline trimming cut 0 bases from V and 6 bases from J; bases unmatched to any gene: 5. The CDR3 contains 17 residues. CDR3 in DNA: TGCGCCAGCAGCTTGGGACTAGCGGGAGGGCTCGGCAATGAGCAGTTCTTC. It translates to CASSLGLAGGLGNEQFF.

This clone was recorded only once. CDR3 region: CASSFLSGGEETQYF. CDR3 sequence (DNA): TGTGCCAGCAGCTTTTTGAGCGGGGGGGAGGAGACCCAGTACTTC. The J gene is TRBJ2-5, the V gene TRBV7-2; TRBD2 matches at 10 bases. After removal of 3 bases from V and 5 bases from J, the junction contained 6 bases not matched to a gene. This CDR3 comprises 15 residues. Germline CDR1 SGHTA, CDR2 FQGNSA.

This clone was seen a few times. The CDR3 region has the DNA TGCAGCGTTGGACAAGTAGGCACTGAAGCTTTCTTT. It specifies CSVGQVGTEAFF. The V call is TRBV29-1, the J call TRBJ1-1, with D hard to call. The CDR3 covers 12 residues. V was pared by 4 bases and J by 4 bases, with 10 bases between. The germline V gene has CDR1 SQVTM and CDR2 ANQGSEA.

V and J are TRBV4-1 and TRBJ2-2, with D perhaps TRBD1 (5 bases). V gave up 1 base and J gave up 1 base, with 10 bases separating them. CDR3 length: 16 amino acids. Per germline, CDR1 MGHRA and CDR2 YSYEKL. The CDR3: CASSQVPGQNTGELFF. As DNA, the CDR3 is TGCGCCAGCAGCCAAGTCCCAGGACAGAACACCGGGGAGCTGTTTTTT.

As concerns this clone: This sample includes further DNA sequences coding for the same CDR3. The CDR3 DNA reads TGTGCCACCAGGGGACAGGGGGCAACCGGGGAGCTGTTTTTT. This sequence encodes CATRGQGATGELFF. The gene calls are TRBV24-1 and TRBJ2-2; 12 nucleotides match TRBD1. V lost 7 bases and J lost 5; bases outside the gene matches: 1. The V gene's germline CDR1 is KGHDR and CDR2 SFDVKD. This CDR3 contains 14 residues.

The V gene is TRBV6-6, the J gene TRBJ2-5; D may be TRBD1 or TRBD2 (5 bases each). The germline CDR1 and CDR2 sequences are MNHNY and SVGAGI (reference sequence). Trimming left V 0 bases short and J 6 bases short, with 11 bases between. This CDR3 is built from 14 residues. CDR3 nucleotide sequence: TGTGCCAGCAGTTACTCATTGGGGGAGAAGACCCAGTACTTC. Amino acid sequence: CASSYSLGEKTQYF.

The rearrangement joins TRBV4-1 to TRBJ1-1; maybe TRBD1 (5 bases). Between the trimmed V and J ends, which lost 1 base and 0 bases, there was a span of 12 bases. CDR3 length: 16 residues. Per germline, CDR1 MGHRA and CDR2 YSYEKL. CDR3 nucleotide sequence: TGCGCCAGCAGCCAAGGAGGGGTCCCCATGAACACTGAAGCTTTCTTT. Amino acid sequence: CASSQGGVPMNTEAFF.

The chain couples TRBV4-3 to TRBJ2-2, with 8 bases aligning to TRBD1. CDR1 is LGHNA and CDR2 is YSLEER in the germline V gene. The CDR3 loop spans 16 amino acids. V lost 2 bases, J lost 4 bases, and 6 bases stayed unmatched. CDR3 in DNA: TGCGCCAGCAGCCAACTTGGACAGGGCCGCACCGGGGAGCTGTTTTTT. The encoded protein is CASSQLGQGRTGELFF.

CDR3 sequence reads: CASTRKQSSRVAGELFF. DNA of the CDR3: TGTGCCAGCACCCGCAAGCAGTCTAGCAGAGTCGCCGGGGAGCTGTTTTTT. The chain couples TRBV5-4 to TRBJ2-2; the D gene is possibly TRBD2 (5 bases). This CDR3 is built from 17 residues. CDR1 is SGHNT, CDR2 YYREEE, per germline (reference sequence). Trimming left V 6 bases short and J 6 bases short, with 24 bases between.

This chain uses TRBV30 with TRBJ2-4; no definite D call. CDR3 length: 14 residues. With 0 bases removed from V and 1 base from J, the gap between germline ends came to 7 bases. The germline gives CDR1 GTSNPN, CDR2 SVGIG (reference sequence). The CDR3 here is CAWSVALAKNIQYF. The CDR3 DNA reads TGTGCCTGGAGTGTAGCCCTTGCCAAAAACATTCAGTACTTC.

This rearrangement joins TRBV18 to TRBJ2-3, with a weak D call TRBD1 (5 bases). The CDR3 contains 15 residues. CDR1 and CDR2 (germline): KGHSH, LQKENI. V was clipped by 5 bases and J by 5 bases, with 17 bases between them. The CDR3 nucleotides read TGTGCCAGCTCATTCAGGGTAGCCTCGGGAGATACGCAGTATTTT. Translating gives CASSFRVASGDTQYF.

The chain has TRBV20-1 and TRBJ2-7, with D possibly being TRBD2 (5 bases). In germline, CDR1 is DFQATT, CDR2 SNEGSKA (reference sequence). V was shortened by 3 bases and J by 1 base, with 13 bases between the two germline ends. This CDR3 has 14 residues. CDR3 loop: CSASKAGVSYEQYV. CDR3 coding DNA: TGCAGTGCTAGTAAGGCGGGTGTGTCCTACGAGCAGTACGTC.

V usage is TRBV30 and J usage is TRBJ1-2, with D uncertain. Germline lookup yields CDR1 GTSNPN and CDR2 SVGIG (reference sequence). This CDR3 has 12 residues. V was pared by 0 bases and J by 5 bases, with 7 bases between. CDR3 sequence (DNA): TGTGCCTGGAGTGTAGGTCTTTATGGCTACACCTTC. It encodes CAWSVGLYGYTF.

The rearrangement uses TRBV10-1 and TRBJ2-2; no definite D call. Germline CDR1 WNHNN, CDR2 SYGVQD (reference sequence). Trimming left V 2 bases short and J 3 bases short, with 4 bases between. This CDR3 is 13 amino acids long. The CDR3 protein is CASSERDTGELFF. For the CDR3, the DNA is TGCGCCAGCAGTGAGAGGGACACCGGGGAGCTGTTTTTT.

The chain links TRBV30 to TRBJ2-3, with unresolved D. V was shortened by 5 bases and J by 2 bases, with 14 bases between the two germline ends. The germline V gene encodes CDR1 GTSNPN and CDR2 SVGIG (reference sequence). The CDR3 contains 14 residues. The CDR3 bases are TGTGCCTGGTCATTAGGGTCGTACACAGATACGCAGTATTTT. Translated, it gives CAWSLGSYTDTQYF.

V usage is TRBV24-1 and J usage is TRBJ2-2; 12 nucleotides agree with TRBD1. The CDR3 contains 18 residues. Trimming took 4 bases from V and 2 from J; bases not matched to a gene: 7. Germline-derived CDR1 and CDR2 are KGHDR and SFDVKD. CDR3 amino acids: CATSDAPGQGANTGELFF. CDR3 coding DNA: TGTGCCACCAGTGACGCCCCGGGACAGGGGGCTAACACCGGGGAGCTGTTTTTT.

J is TRBJ2-7 and V is TRBV7-2; D is undetermined. CDR1 SGHTA and CDR2 FQGNSA come from the germline V gene. Trimming removed 0 bases from V and 2 bases from J, with 8 bases in between. The CDR3 loop spans 14 amino acids. The CDR3 nucleotides read TGTGCCAGCAGCTTAGCGGTCGGACCCTACGAGCAGTACGTC. It translates to CASSLAVGPYEQYV.

The chain carries TRBV11-2 and TRBJ2-3; 7 bases are shared with TRBD2. Unmatched junction bases numbered 4, after V lost 3 bases and J lost 4 bases. The CDR3 consists of 14 residues. CDR1 and CDR2 from the germline V gene are SGHAT and FQNNGV. CDR3 protein: CASSLSGRPDTQYF. As DNA, the CDR3 is TGTGCCAGCAGCTTGTCCGGGAGGCCAGATACGCAGTATTTT.